This T cell receptor beta chain originates from a study of tumor T cells in aggressive B-cell lymphoma. Germline CDR1 and CDR2: SGHVS and FNYEAQ. CDR3 length equals 15 residues. The junction had 10 bases not matched to a gene; V was cut back by 5 bases and J by 8 bases. Clones were sequenced by immunoSEQ multiplex PCR, and TCRdb holds only the in-frame ones, with some missing. The sample contains some 5,000 clones, 85% to 90% of which appear only once. The V and J genes are TRBV7-6 and TRBJ1-5, with 9 nucleotides matching TRBD1. The sequenced material came from tumor tissue. The receptor comes from an adult with diffuse large B cell lymphoma. Written as DNA, the CDR3 is TGTGCCAGCAGCCCCGGGACAGGGAGTTTTGAGCCCCAGCATTTT. It encodes CASSPGTGSFEPQHF.